A single sample gave rise to the 27 T cell receptor beta chains below, sequenced in a study of cytomegalovirus exposure and HLA in healthy donors (TCRdb year 2017). Libraries were made using the immunoSEQ multiplex PCR assay. For the multiplex PCR, a mixture combining 60 forward primers for TCR Vbeta segments and 13 reverse primers for TCR Jbeta segments was used. TCRdb re-hosts the immuneACCESS table, in-frame sequences only. Its copies lack some clones; in the studies checked, an unresolved V gene accounts for under half of them, and the cause for the rest is not known. The table for this sample lists around 130,000 clones; roughly three quarters of them were counted only once. The top ten clones comprise around 1.8% of the sample. Sequences were obtained from PBMCs. Receptors originate from a middle-aged woman in good health and CMV-seronegative.

The rearrangement links TRBV6-6 to TRBJ2-5; 7 bases match TRBD2. V lost 3 bases, J lost 10 bases, and 8 bases stayed unmatched. The CDR3 has 13 amino acids. Germline values: CDR1 MNHNY, CDR2 SVGAGI (reference sequence). CDR3 sequence (DNA): TGTGCCAGCAGTTATACTATAGGGGAGGGCCAGTACTTC. Encoded protein: CASSYTIGEGQYF.

The table lists this clone with a count of one. The chain is built from TRBV28 and TRBJ1-2; D remains unclear. V was trimmed by 7 bases and J by 5 bases, leaving 14 bases between them. Germline lookup yields CDR1 MDHEN and CDR2 SYDVKM. CDR3 length: 13 residues. CDR3 amino acids: CASNKDRGYGYTF. The CDR3, as DNA: TGTGCCAGCAATAAGGATAGAGGGTATGGCTACACCTTC.

This rearrangement joins TRBV2 to TRBJ1-1; 9 positions match TRBD1. V was pared by 5 bases and J by 5 bases, with 6 bases of the junction left unmatched. The CDR3 is 14 amino acids. Germline lookup yields CDR1 SNHLY and CDR2 FYNNEI. CDR3 bases: TGTGCCAGCAGTTTCACAGGGGGCGAAACTGAAGCTTTCTTT. Encoded protein: CASSFTGGETEAFF.

V usage is TRBV9 and J usage is TRBJ1-2; 7 bases are a match to TRBD1. This CDR3 contains 14 residues. V shed 3 bases, J shed 8 bases, and the junction held 10 bases outside the gene matches. Germline V CDR1 and CDR2: SGDLS, YYNGEE. The CDR3 coding sequence is TGTGCCAGCAGCGCCCGACAGGGAAGAGTGGGCTACACCTTC. Amino acid sequence: CASSARQGRVGYTF.

The chain is built from TRBV5-1 and TRBJ2-3; 7 bases are shared with TRBD2. The V segment lost 5 bases and the J segment 1 base; nucleotides outside the gene matches: 4. The CDR3 covers 14 residues. Per germline, CDR1 SGHRS and CDR2 YFSETQ. The CDR3: CASRYTSGTDTQYF. CDR3 DNA sequence: TGCGCCAGCAGGTATACTAGCGGCACAGATACGCAGTATTTT.

This chain links TRBV11-2 with TRBJ2-7; 7 bases align to TRBD1. The length of the CDR3 is 16 residues. V was pared by 1 base and J by 4 bases, with 10 bases of the junction left unmatched. CDR1 and CDR2 (germline): SGHAT, FQNNGV. CDR3 loop: CASSLGEGGAVYEQYF. The CDR3 DNA sequence: TGTGCCAGCAGCTTAGGTGAAGGGGGCGCCGTATACGAGCAGTACTTC.

Note on this clone: Mismatch with germline at one junction end may stem from a read error. This CDR3 is also generated by other DNA sequences in the sample. The rearrangement joins TRBV19 to TRBJ1-4; D unclear. The CDR3 covers 16 residues. Germline CDR1 and CDR2: LNHDA and SQIVND (reference sequence). The CDR3 DNA follows: TGTGCTAGTAGAAACCGTCCGGGTGCAACTAATGAAAAACTGTTTTTT. Translating gives CASRNRPGATNEKLFF.

V usage is TRBV27 and J usage is TRBJ2-1; 9 bases line up with TRBD2. Germline CDR1 reads MNHEY; CDR2 reads SMNVEV (reference sequence). The V and J ends lost 6 bases and 5 bases, in that order; junction bases with no gene match: 5. This CDR3 contains 14 residues. Written as DNA, the CDR3 is TGTGCCAGCAGGACTAGCGGAGCTAACAATGAGCAGTTCTTC. Encoded protein: CASRTSGANNEQFF.

The chain uses TRBV27 and TRBJ2-5; D uncertain. V lost 5 bases and J 5 bases, leaving 12 bases between the germline ends. This CDR3 contains 13 residues. Germline V gene sequence: CDR1 MNHEY, CDR2 SMNVEV (reference sequence). Here the CDR3 DNA reads TGTGCCAGCAGTCCCCCCTCCCGGGAGACCCAGTACTTC. Its translation is CASSPPSRETQYF.

The chain carries TRBV14 and TRBJ2-5, with D hard to call. The DNA end is more similar to TRBJ2-7, so the J call may be wrong. CDR3 length: 11 residues. Looked up from germline, CDR1 is SGHDN and CDR2 is FVKESK. In DNA, the CDR3 is TGTGCCAGCAGCAGCTCCTACGAGCAGTACTTC. Its protein is CASSSSYEQYF.

The rearrangement links TRBV29-1 to TRBJ2-2, with TRBD1 matching over 8 bases. The CDR3 loop spans 14 amino acids. The J segment lost 7 bases and the V segment lost 0 bases, leaving 4 bases of the junction unmatched. Germline-derived CDR1 and CDR2 are SQVTM and ANQGSEA. CDR3 bases: TGCAGCGTTGAAGATCCAGGGGGCGGCGGGGAGCTGTTTTTT. It encodes CSVEDPGGGGELFF.

The chain combines TRBV18 with TRBJ2-1; 10 bases line up with TRBD1. Germline CDR1 is KGHSH and CDR2 is LQKENI. With 3 bases clipped from V and 10 bases from J, the junction kept 12 bases outside the gene matches. This CDR3 has 16 amino acids. CDR3 sequence reads: CASSPIGTGAWVEQFF. The CDR3 DNA sequence: TGTGCCAGCTCACCGATCGGGACAGGGGCGTGGGTGGAGCAGTTCTTC.

The J gene is TRBJ2-5, the V gene TRBV27, with 15 bases identical to TRBD2. Matching the DNA end better, TRBJ2-7 makes the J call doubtful. The germline V gene has CDR1 MNHEY and CDR2 SMNVEV (reference sequence). The CDR3 extends over 18 amino acids. The CDR3 nucleotides read TGTGCCAGCAGCTCCTTTGGACTAGCGGGAGGGAGCTCCTACGAGCAGTACTTC. It encodes CASSSFGLAGGSSYEQYF.

The chain employs TRBV7-8 and TRBJ2-7; the D gene is possibly TRBD2 (5 bases). This CDR3 comprises 15 residues. Germline V gene lookup returns CDR1 SGHVS and CDR2 FQNEAQ. V lost 1 base to trimming and J lost 1 base, with 11 bases between them. In DNA form, the CDR3 reads TGTGCCAGCAGCTTAGATCGGGGATTATCCTACGAGCAGTACTTC. Translated, it gives CASSLDRGLSYEQYF.

This clone was detected only once. The chain is built from TRBV5-1 and TRBJ1-1; D uncertain. The CDR3 contains 14 residues. Trimming cost V 4 bases and J 0 bases, with 10 bases left between them. From germline, CDR1 is SGHRS and CDR2 YFSETQ. CDR3 sequence reads: CASSLGVMNTEAFF. The DNA of the CDR3 is TGCGCCAGCAGCCTCGGGGTAATGAACACTGAAGCTTTCTTT. The full variable domain, completed using reference TRBV5-1 and TRBJ1-1, is KAGVTQTPRYLIKTRGQQVTLSCSPISGHRSVSWYQQTPGQGLQFLFEYFSETQRNKGNFPGRFSGRQFSNSRSEMNVSTLELGDSALYLCASSLGVMNTEAFFGQGTRLTVV.

The chain is built from TRBV10-2 and TRBJ2-7; 7 positions match TRBD2. The CDR3 sequence is 13 residues long. V lost 7 bases to trimming and J lost 2 bases; unmatched junction nucleotides: 5. Per germline, CDR1 WSHSY and CDR2 SAAADI. CDR3 sequence reads: CASTQLAAYEQYF. In nucleotides, the CDR3 is TGCGCCAGCACCCAGCTAGCGGCCTACGAGCAGTACTTC.

The chain couples TRBV6-1 to TRBJ1-4, with 7 bases identical to TRBD1. V shed 3 bases, J shed 10 bases, and the junction held 5 bases outside the gene matches. This CDR3 comprises 13 residues. The V gene's germline CDR1 is MNHNS and CDR2 SASEGT. CDR3 DNA: TGTGCCAGCAGTGAGGAGGGGGCTGGAAAACTGTTTTTT. Encoded protein: CASSEEGAGKLFF.

On this clone: A read error may account for a junction end that differs from germline. The J gene is TRBJ2-5, the V gene TRBV5-3; TRBD1 agrees at 7 bases. TRBV5-3 is marked as an open reading frame, function uncertain. The CDR3 has 13 amino acids. CDR3 region: CARSLDRTETQYF. Here the CDR3 DNA reads TGTGCCAGAAGTTTGGACAGGACGGAGACCCAGTACTTC.

The CDR3 DNA reads as TGTGCCAGCAGCTTACCCTGGGCCAACACTGAAGCTTTCTTT. This encodes CASSLPWANTEAFF. The chain combines TRBV11-2 with TRBJ1-1; no clear D gene. The CDR3 has 14 amino acids. V was trimmed by 2 bases and J by 2 bases, leaving 9 bases between them. Germline V gene lookup returns CDR1 SGHAT and CDR2 FQNNGV.

V and J are TRBV28 and TRBJ1-4; TRBD1 matches at 8 bases. The CDR3 sequence is 19 residues long. V lost 5 bases to trimming and J lost 10 bases; unmatched junction nucleotides: 24. Germline values: CDR1 MDHEN, CDR2 SYDVKM. The CDR3 DNA reads as TGTGCCAGCAGTACAAGTTCCCCACCCTGGGGACAGGTTCCGAGAAAACTGTTTTTT. Protein sequence: CASSTSSPPWGQVPRKLFF.

V gene TRBV30 combines with J gene TRBJ1-1; 7 nucleotides agree with TRBD1. Germline CDR1 reads GTSNPN; CDR2 reads SVGIG (reference sequence). The trim removed 1 base at V and 2 bases at J, leaving 1 base unmatched. The CDR3 totals 13 residues. The CDR3 loop reads CAWSGTGNTEAFF. The DNA for the CDR3 is TGTGCCTGGAGTGGGACAGGAAACACTGAAGCTTTCTTT.

This clone was counted a few times. The V and J genes are TRBV7-8 and TRBJ1-2, with 7 positions matching TRBD1. The CDR3 has 13 amino acids. The V gene end was trimmed by 7 bases and the J gene end by 4 bases; junction bases not matched to a gene: 6. The V gene's germline CDR1 is SGHVS and CDR2 FQNEAQ. The CDR3 is CASTETGSYGYTF. The CDR3 DNA follows: TGTGCCAGCACCGAGACAGGGAGCTATGGCTACACCTTC.

The chain is built from TRBV5-1 and TRBJ2-1; TRBD2 agrees at 16 bases. Germline assignment: CDR1 SGHRS and CDR2 YFSETQ. The CDR3 consists of 18 residues. The V and J ends lost 3 bases and 2 bases, in that order; junction bases with no gene match: 5. The chain's CDR3 is CASSWGLAGGPPYNEQFF. CDR3 sequence (DNA): TGCGCCAGCAGCTGGGGACTAGCGGGGGGGCCGCCCTACAATGAGCAGTTCTTC. The whole variable domain, filled in from reference TRBV5-1 and TRBJ2-1, reads KAGVTQTPRYLIKTRGQQVTLSCSPISGHRSVSWYQQTPGQGLQFLFEYFSETQRNKGNFPGRFSGRQFSNSRSEMNVSTLELGDSALYLCASSWGLAGGPPYNEQFFGPGTRLTVL.

The genes are TRBV6-5 and TRBJ2-5; 7 nucleotides match TRBD1. Germline V gene data show CDR1 as MNHEY and CDR2 as SVGAGI. V trimming: 5 bases; J trimming: 5 bases; junction bases outside the gene matches: 8. There are 14 residues in the CDR3. For the CDR3, the DNA is TGTGCCAGCAGTCGACAGGGTTCCCTCGAGACCCAGTACTTC. Protein: CASSRQGSLETQYF.

The V call is TRBV7-3, the J call TRBJ2-5; 7 positions match TRBD1. This CDR3 comprises 13 residues. The V gene's germline CDR1 is SGHTA and CDR2 FQGTGA. V trimming: 5 bases; J trimming: 4 bases; junction bases outside the gene matches: 4. CDR3 amino acids: CASSRQGLETQYF. The DNA for the CDR3 is TGTGCCAGCAGCCGACAGGGATTAGAGACCCAGTACTTC. Based on the CDR3 plus reference TRBV7-3 and TRBJ2-5, the full variable domain is GAGVSQTPSNKVTEKGKYVELRCDPISGHTALYWYRQSLGQGPEFLIYFQGTGAADDSGLPNDRFFAVRPEGSVSTLKIQRTERGDSAVYLCASSRQGLETQYFGPGTRLLVL.

The chain has TRBV14 and TRBJ1-2, with 7 bases that match TRBD1. CDR1 is SGHDN, CDR2 FVKESK, per germline. This CDR3 is 14 amino acids long. V gave up 2 bases and J gave up 8 bases; unmatched junction bases: 8. CDR3 region: CASSQLDRERGYTF. CDR3 nucleotides: TGTGCCAGCAGCCAACTAGACAGGGAGCGGGGCTACACCTTC.

The CDR3 spells CAWSVQRDQPQHF. As DNA, the CDR3 is TGTGCCTGGAGTGTCCAGAGGGATCAGCCCCAGCATTTT. The chain has TRBV30 and TRBJ1-5; no firm D call. This CDR3 comprises 13 residues. V gave up 0 bases and J gave up 5 bases, with 8 bases separating them. Germline CDR1 GTSNPN, CDR2 SVGIG (reference sequence).